The 30 T cell receptor beta chains presented below share a single source sample, sequenced in a study of blood T cell repertoires in COVID-19. The data were produced by immunoSEQ multiplex PCR, yet TCRdb's version contains in-frame clones alone and is incomplete. The repertoire holds approximately 170,000 clones, with approximately 80% as singletons. Sample: peripheral blood. The origin of the receptors is a human donor in a cohort sampled during active COVID-19.

This chain links TRBV30 with TRBJ2-1; the match to TRBD2 covers 15 bases. V gave up 2 bases and J gave up 6 bases; unmatched junction bases: 8. The CDR3 consists of 17 residues. The germline CDR1 and CDR2 sequences are GTSNPN and SVGIG (reference sequence). CDR3 residues: CAWSPGLAGGFGNEQFF. The CDR3 DNA is TGTGCCTGGAGTCCCGGACTAGCGGGAGGGTTTGGCAATGAGCAGTTCTTC.

The V gene is TRBV10-3, the J gene TRBJ2-7; maybe TRBD2 (6 bases). The germline gives CDR1 ENHRY, CDR2 SYGVKD. This CDR3 is built from 15 residues. The germline V and J ends were trimmed by 2 bases and 6 bases, with 17 bases remaining between them. The CDR3 DNA follows: TGTGCCATCAGTGAGGGCGCGACTAGGCGGTTCGAGCAGTACTTC. Its translation is CAISEGATRRFEQYF.

This clone was detected a few times. J is TRBJ2-1 and V is TRBV2; D remains ambiguous. Trimming took 1 base from V and 7 from J, leaving 5 bases between them. Per germline, CDR1 SNHLY and CDR2 FYNNEI. This CDR3 contains 12 residues. The CDR3 DNA reads as TGTGCCAGCAGTGAAGGCGGTAATGAGCAGTTCTTC. This sequence encodes CASSEGGNEQFF. The entire variable domain, with the rest obtained from reference TRBV2 and TRBJ2-1, is as follows: EPEVTQTPSHQVTQMGQEVILRCVPISNHLYFYWYRQILGQKVEFLVSFYNNEISEKSEIFDDQFSVERPDGSNFTLKIRSTKLEDSAMYFCASSEGGNEQFFGPGTRLTVL.

The chain is built from TRBV28 and TRBJ1-5, with 9 bases matching TRBD1. V dropped 10 bases and J dropped 3; count of bases not matched to a gene: 13. The CDR3 has 16 residues. The germline V gene encodes CDR1 MDHEN and CDR2 SYDVKM. CDR3 protein: CAIAGTGTRNNQPQHF. CDR3 sequence (DNA): TGTGCCATCGCCGGGACAGGGACGAGGAACAATCAGCCCCAGCATTTT.

V usage is TRBV30 and J usage is TRBJ1-1, with 7 bases identical to TRBD1. This CDR3 region has 13 residues. Germline trimming cut 5 bases from V and 0 bases from J; bases unmatched to any gene: 3. CDR1 and CDR2 (germline): GTSNPN, SVGIG (reference sequence). The CDR3 nucleotides are TGTGCCTGGGTCGGACAGGTGAACACTGAAGCTTTCTTT. Translation: CAWVGQVNTEAFF.

The gene calls are TRBV10-2 and TRBJ2-7, with D perhaps TRBD2 (5 bases). This CDR3 has 13 amino acids. Trimming cost V 2 bases and J 6 bases, with 11 bases left between them. In germline, CDR1 is WSHSY, CDR2 SAAADI. CDR3: CASSEAAGGEQYF. In DNA form, the CDR3 reads TGCGCCAGCAGTGAGGCCGCCGGAGGCGAGCAGTACTTC.

The CDR3, as DNA: TGTGCCAGCAGCCAGACGGCGGGAGGTGAGCAGTTCTTC. Translated: CASSQTAGGEQFF. The chain has TRBV7-2 and TRBJ2-1; 8 nucleotides line up with TRBD2. The CDR3 is 13 residues long. V was clipped by 5 bases and J by 9 bases; unmatched bases: 6. Germline CDR1 and CDR2: SGHTA and FQGNSA.

The chain has TRBV7-7 and TRBJ2-3, with 10 bases identical to TRBD2. CDR3 length: 17 amino acids. Unmatched junction bases numbered 12, after V lost 5 bases and J lost 4 bases. CDR1 and CDR2 (germline): SSHAT, FNYEAQ (reference sequence). The CDR3 region has the DNA TGTGCCAGCAGCCATTTGAGAGGGACTAGCGTCTCAGATACGCAGTATTTT. As protein: CASSHLRGTSVSDTQYF.

The chain employs TRBV6-5 and TRBJ2-1, with 12 bases matching TRBD2. This CDR3 is 15 amino acids long. Looked up from germline, CDR1 is MNHEY and CDR2 is SVGAGI. The V segment lost 5 bases and the J segment 8 bases; nucleotides outside the gene matches: 7. CDR3 loop: CASSKTSGGGHEQFF. DNA for the CDR3: TGTGCCAGCAGTAAGACTAGCGGGGGTGGTCATGAGCAGTTCTTC.

This clone was counted once. The V gene is TRBV18, the J gene TRBJ2-2; 7 bases agree with TRBD1. This CDR3 has 15 amino acids. V dropped 2 bases and J dropped 5; count of bases not matched to a gene: 5. Germline lookup yields CDR1 KGHSH and CDR2 LQKENI. The CDR3 loop reads CASSPEGADTGELFF. The CDR3 nucleotides read TGTGCCAGCTCACCAGAGGGGGCAGATACCGGGGAGCTGTTTTTT.

The J gene is TRBJ1-5, the V gene TRBV10-3; D unclear. CDR3 size: 14 residues. The V and J ends lost 2 bases and 3 bases respectively, with 8 bases between them. Germline V gene sequence: CDR1 ENHRY, CDR2 SYGVKD. The CDR3 DNA reads as TGTGCCATCAGTGAGCGGGATGCCAATCAGCCCCAGCATTTT. Translated, it gives CAISERDANQPQHF.

Only one count was recorded for this clone. The chain uses TRBV7-3 and TRBJ2-4, with 9 bases matching TRBD2. Germline V gene data show CDR1 as SGHTA and CDR2 as FQGTGA. The CDR3 consists of 15 residues. The junction had 3 bases not matched to a gene; V was cut back by 0 bases and J by 6 bases. The CDR3 loop reads CASSLTSGSANIQYF. As DNA, the CDR3 is TGTGCCAGCAGCTTAACTAGCGGGAGCGCAAACATTCAGTACTTC. Combining the CDR3 with reference TRBV7-3 and TRBJ2-4 gives the whole variable domain GAGVSQTPSNKVTEKGKYVELRCDPISGHTALYWYRQSLGQGPEFLIYFQGTGAADDSGLPNDRFFAVRPEGSVSTLKIQRTERGDSAVYLCASSLTSGSANIQYFGAGTRLSVL.

V is TRBV6-2 or TRBV6-3 and J is TRBJ2-7; D unclear. The germline CDR1 and CDR2 sequences are MNHEY and SVGEGT. Trimming cost V 2 bases and J 2 bases, with 10 bases left between them. This CDR3 has 14 amino acids. CDR3 amino acids: CASSYDAATYEQYF. The CDR3 DNA reads TGTGCCAGCAGTTACGACGCAGCGACCTACGAGCAGTACTTC.

This chain uses TRBV28 with TRBJ1-2; 7 nucleotides agree with TRBD1. Germline CDR1 is MDHEN and CDR2 is SYDVKM. V dropped 2 bases and J dropped 3; count of bases not matched to a gene: 6. The CDR3 sequence is 15 residues long. The CDR3 loop is CASSLPGGGHYGYTF. The CDR3 DNA reads as TGTGCCAGCAGTTTACCAGGGGGAGGCCACTATGGCTACACCTTC.

This sequence joins TRBV11-3 and TRBJ1-2; 8 bases align to TRBD1. V was clipped by 2 bases and J by 4 bases; unmatched bases: 6. Germline CDR1 is SGHNT and CDR2 is YENEEA. The CDR3 runs to 15 residues. The CDR3 DNA reads TGTGCCAGCAGCTTACCGGGACAGGCGGGCTATGGCTACACCTTC. Its translation: CASSLPGQAGYGYTF.

J is TRBJ2-1 and V is TRBV7-3, with 11 nucleotides matching TRBD2. Unmatched junction bases numbered 5, after V lost 4 bases and J lost 6 bases. The germline V gene has CDR1 SGHTA and CDR2 FQGTGA. This CDR3 is built from 15 residues. The CDR3 here is CASSSPTSGSNEQFF. The CDR3 nucleotides are TGTGCCAGCAGCTCCCCCACTAGCGGGAGCAATGAGCAGTTCTTC.

This sequence joins TRBV10-2 and TRBJ2-3, with a weak D call TRBD1 (6 bases). V was pared by 10 bases and J by 1 base, with 15 bases between. The CDR3 is 14 amino acids. The germline gives CDR1 WSHSY, CDR2 SAAADI. The CDR3, as DNA: TGCGCCATCCATGGGAGACAGGGCACAGATACGCAGTATTTT. Translated: CAIHGRQGTDTQYF.

The chain uses TRBV6-5 and TRBJ1-1; unclear D gene. V lost 0 bases to trimming and J lost 3 bases, with 8 bases between them. The CDR3 consists of 14 residues. CDR1 is MNHEY and CDR2 is SVGAGI in the germline V gene. The CDR3: CASSYSDEDTEAFF. The CDR3 DNA follows: TGTGCCAGCAGTTACTCAGACGAGGACACTGAAGCTTTCTTT.

This chain connects TRBV5-1 to TRBJ1-1, with 9 bases matching TRBD1. The trim removed 5 bases at V and 5 bases at J, leaving 4 bases unmatched. The CDR3 runs to 13 residues. Germline-derived CDR1 and CDR2 are SGHRS and YFSETQ. The CDR3 bases are TGCGCCAGCAGTACAGGGGGCAGGACTGAAGCTTTCTTT. It yields the protein CASSTGGRTEAFF.

About this clone itself: This specimen includes other DNA sequences encoding the same CDR3. CDR3: CATSRDRSQETQYF. The CDR3 DNA follows: TGTGCCACCAGCAGAGATCGGTCCCAAGAGACCCAGTACTTC. The V gene is TRBV15, the J gene TRBJ2-5; unclear D gene. The CDR3 extends over 14 amino acids. The germline gives CDR1 LNHNV, CDR2 YYDKDF (reference sequence). The ends were cut back, 0 bases at V and 1 base at J, with 6 bases in the middle. The whole variable domain, filled in from reference TRBV15 and TRBJ2-5, reads DAMVIQNPRYQVTQFGKPVTLSCSQTLNHNVMYWYQQKSSQAPKLLFHYYDKDFNNEADTPDNFQSRRPNTSFCFLDIRSPGLGDTAMYLCATSRDRSQETQYFGPGTRLLVL.

The rearrangement joins TRBV11-2 to TRBJ1-6; TRBD1 matches at 8 bases. This CDR3 region has 17 residues. Germline lookup yields CDR1 SGHAT and CDR2 FQNNGV. J gave up 0 bases and V 6 bases, and 7 bases lay outside the gene matches. DNA of the CDR3: TGTGCCAGCAGACGGACAGGGAAGAGCTCCTATAATTCACCCCTCCACTTT. This sequence encodes CASRRTGKSSYNSPLHF.

The CDR3 sequence: CAWSANRASQPQHF. As DNA, the CDR3 is TGTGCCTGGAGTGCTAACAGGGCAAGTCAGCCCCAGCATTTT. The chain employs TRBV30 and TRBJ1-5; a weak D match, TRBD1 (6 bases). The CDR3 length is 14 residues. CDR1 and CDR2 (germline): GTSNPN, SVGIG (reference sequence). V lost 1 base to trimming and J lost 6 bases, with 13 bases between them.

The V call is TRBV28, the J call TRBJ2-7; tentatively, D is TRBD2 (8 bases). This CDR3 comprises 14 residues. V gave up 5 bases and J gave up 6 bases, with 17 bases separating them. Germline CDR1 MDHEN, CDR2 SYDVKM. CDR3 DNA sequence: TGTGCCAGCAGTCCTACGGGGGGGACAGCCGAGCAGTACTTC. Its translation: CASSPTGGTAEQYF.

This clone was found once. This chain links TRBV6-5 with TRBJ2-7, with D perhaps matching TRBD1 (7 bases). Per germline, CDR1 MNHEY and CDR2 SVGAGI. The CDR3 has 15 residues. Trimming shortened V by 7 bases and J by 3 bases, and 19 bases separated the two germline ends. This chain's CDR3 is CASKDSGRGDYEQYF. The CDR3 nucleotides are TGTGCCAGCAAAGATTCTGGCAGGGGGGACTACGAGCAGTACTTC.

V gene TRBV5-1 combines with J gene TRBJ2-2, with D possibly being TRBD2 (7 bases). V was shortened by 2 bases and J by 4 bases, with 12 bases between the two germline ends. CDR3 size: 15 residues. Germline V gene lookup returns CDR1 SGHRS and CDR2 YFSETQ. The CDR3 DNA is TGCGCCAGCAGCTTTCGGGGGGCGGCCACCGGGGAGCTGTTTTTT. It codes for CASSFRGAATGELFF.

The rearrangement links TRBV6-5 to TRBJ1-3; 7 nucleotides align to TRBD1. The CDR3 is made up of 15 amino acids. V lost 4 bases to trimming and J lost 1 base; unmatched junction nucleotides: 4. CDR1 is MNHEY, CDR2 SVGAGI, per germline. CDR3: CASSLRGLSGNTIYF. The CDR3, as DNA: TGTGCCAGCAGTTTAAGGGGGCTGTCTGGAAACACCATATATTTT.

V is TRBV29-1 and J is TRBJ2-5, with 8 bases aligning to TRBD1. The V segment lost 5 bases and the J segment 3 bases; nucleotides outside the gene matches: 17. The CDR3 is made up of 17 amino acids. The germline V gene encodes CDR1 SQVTM and CDR2 ANQGSEA. As DNA, the CDR3 is TGCAGCGTTTGTCTCGTGTCAGGGGGCGCATTCGAAGAGACCCAGTACTTC. It encodes CSVCLVSGGAFEETQYF.

The rearrangement uses TRBV5-1 and TRBJ2-1; 9 bases line up with TRBD2. J gave up 6 bases and V 4 bases, and 8 bases lay outside the gene matches. The germline CDR1 and CDR2 sequences are SGHRS and YFSETQ. The CDR3 runs 15 residues. CDR3 residues: CASSKLAGASNEQFF. The CDR3 bases are TGCGCCAGCAGCAAGTTAGCGGGAGCTAGCAATGAGCAGTTCTTC.

Here the CDR3 reads CSASRDYEQYF. CDR3 nucleotide sequence: TGCAGTGCAAGTCGGGACTACGAGCAGTACTTC. The chain combines TRBV20-1 with TRBJ2-7, with D tentatively TRBD2 (5 bases). V lost 6 bases, J lost 3 bases, and 9 bases lay in between. This CDR3 has 11 amino acids. Germline CDR1 DFQATT, CDR2 SNEGSKA (reference sequence).

This sequence joins TRBV5-6 and TRBJ1-2, with 7 bases that match TRBD1. Germline V gives CDR1 SGHDT, CDR2 YYEEEE. V gave up 6 bases and J gave up 3 bases; unmatched junction bases: 5. CDR3 size: 13 residues. CDR3 loop: CASNPGQDYGYTF. Written as DNA, the CDR3 is TGTGCCAGCAACCCCGGACAGGACTATGGCTACACCTTC.